This T cell receptor (beta chain) was observed in a study of shared clonotypes between healthy human individuals. As to this clone: Its antigen is not known.

Points from the study as a whole: Lower generation probabilities were found for non-shared clonotypes than for those shared by all four donors. Despite large depth, rarefaction showed incomplete sorted-subset sequencing.

At the deep level, the assay was run. Every subset had its genomic DNA shared out evenly among several immunoSEQ plates. Profiled with immunoSEQ multiplex PCR; TCRdb holds only in-frame clones, not every one. The table has around 700,000 clones, 60% to 80% seen once. Germline CDR1 and CDR2: PRHDT and FYEKMQ (reference sequence). The ends were cut back, 2 bases at V and 8 bases at J, with 9 bases in the middle. The CDR3 runs 12 residues. The chain links TRBV13 to TRBJ1-1, with D unclear. Source material: memory CD4+ T cells sorted from blood. Documented subset: CD45RA-negative fraction. The receptor was isolated from a woman between 25 and 40 years old in good health. The CDR3 coding sequence is TGTGCCAGCAGCTTAACGGTGGGGGAAGCTTTCTTT. Protein product: CASSLTVGEAFF.